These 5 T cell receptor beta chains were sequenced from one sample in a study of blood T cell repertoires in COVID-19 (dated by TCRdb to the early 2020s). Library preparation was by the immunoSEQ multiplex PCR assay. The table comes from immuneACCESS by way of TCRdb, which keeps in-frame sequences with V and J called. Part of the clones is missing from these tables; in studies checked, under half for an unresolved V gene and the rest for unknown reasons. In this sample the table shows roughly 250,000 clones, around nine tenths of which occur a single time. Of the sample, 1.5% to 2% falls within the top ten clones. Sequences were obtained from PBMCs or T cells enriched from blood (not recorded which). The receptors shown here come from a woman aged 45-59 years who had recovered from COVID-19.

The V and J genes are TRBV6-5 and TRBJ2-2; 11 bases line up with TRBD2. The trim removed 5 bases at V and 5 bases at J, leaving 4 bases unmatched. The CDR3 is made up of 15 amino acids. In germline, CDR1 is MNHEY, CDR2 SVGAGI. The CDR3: CASSRTSGWTGELFF. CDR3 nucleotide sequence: TGTGCCAGCAGTCGGACTAGCGGGTGGACCGGGGAGCTGTTTTTT.

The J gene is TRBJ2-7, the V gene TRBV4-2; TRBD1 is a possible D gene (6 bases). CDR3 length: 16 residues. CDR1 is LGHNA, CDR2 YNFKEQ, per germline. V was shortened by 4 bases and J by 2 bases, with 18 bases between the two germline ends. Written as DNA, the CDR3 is TGTGCCAGCAGCCTAAGACAGGCGTCCGCCCCCTACGAGCAGTACTTC. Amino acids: CASSLRQASAPYEQYF.

CDR3 sequence (DNA): TGTGCCAGCAGCTCGCGTGGTAGCACGGTACAAGAGACCCAGTACTTC. Translating it yields CASSSRGSTVQETQYF. The gene calls are TRBV7-6 and TRBJ2-5; D gene ambiguous. V was cut by 4 bases and J by 2 bases, with 17 bases left in between. Germline V gene data show CDR1 as SGHVS and CDR2 as FNYEAQ. This CDR3 is 16 amino acids long.

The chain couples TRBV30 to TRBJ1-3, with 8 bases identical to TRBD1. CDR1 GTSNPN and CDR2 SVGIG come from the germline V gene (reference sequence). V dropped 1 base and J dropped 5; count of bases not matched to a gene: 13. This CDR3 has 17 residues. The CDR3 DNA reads TGTGCCTGGAGTGGGGACAGGACTGTATCGTTGCGAAACACCATATATTTT. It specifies CAWSGDRTVSLRNTIYF.

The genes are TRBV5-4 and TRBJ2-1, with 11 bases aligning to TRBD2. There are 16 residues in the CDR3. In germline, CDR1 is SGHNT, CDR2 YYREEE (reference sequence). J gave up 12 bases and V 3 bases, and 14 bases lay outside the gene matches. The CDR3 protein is CASSSQRGLADRSQFF. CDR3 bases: TGTGCCAGCAGCTCCCAAAGGGGACTAGCGGACCGTTCGCAGTTCTTC.